The 5 T cell receptor beta chains in this list originate from one sample, sequenced in a study of spatial heterogeneity in lung cancer. TCRdb processed the 5' RACE reads anew with MiXCR; each CDR3 protein has one entry. The table has 60,000 to 65,000 distinct CDR3 sequences, roughly 7.9% seen once. Specified time point: sample taken at primary tumor resection. Researchers sequenced whole RNA taken from tumor, nontumor lung or frozen PBMC without sorting. The starting material was PBMCs, obtained at surgery. These receptor sequences come from a female donor with early-stage non-small cell lung cancer.

This clonotype was recorded a few times. The chain employs TRBV6-1 and TRBJ1-4; unclear D gene. Deletions cut 4 bases from V and 4 bases from J, with 10 bases between. The CDR3 loop spans 14 amino acids. From germline, CDR1 is MNHNS and CDR2 SASEGT. The CDR3 bases are TGTGCCAGCAGTGCGGGAGAGAATAATGAAAAACTGTTTTTT. It translates to CASSAGENNEKLFF.

This clonotype was recorded at least ten times. This rearrangement joins TRBV3-1 to TRBJ2-7; D tentatively reads TRBD1 or TRBD2 (5 bases each). There are 16 residues in the CDR3. CDR1 and CDR2 (germline): LGHDT, YNNKEL (reference sequence). V was pared by 0 bases and J by 0 bases, with 12 bases between. CDR3 in DNA: TGTGCCAGCAGCCAAGATGGGACCTTAAGCTCCTACGAGCAGTACTTC. Amino acids: CASSQDGTLSSYEQYF.

V usage is TRBV20-1 and J usage is TRBJ1-2, with 8 bases identical to TRBD1. V lost 3 bases and J lost 0; bases outside the gene matches: 3. CDR1 and CDR2 from the germline V gene are DFQATT and SNEGSKA (reference sequence). The CDR3 runs to 14 residues. CDR3 nucleotides: TGCAGTGCTAGCGACAGGGGCTCTAACTATGGCTACACCTTC. Amino acid sequence: CSASDRGSNYGYTF.

This clonotype was seen ten or more times. The rearrangement uses TRBV29-1 and TRBJ2-5; D gene uncertain. The CDR3 contains 13 residues. The V end lost 0 bases, the J end lost 2 bases, and 7 bases lay between the germline ends. CDR1 is SQVTM and CDR2 is ANQGSEA in the germline V gene. CDR3 loop: CSVEEWLQETQYF. CDR3 in DNA: TGCAGCGTTGAAGAGTGGCTACAAGAGACCCAGTACTTC.

Details on this clonotype: This may stem from a read error, because a much larger clone lies one nucleotide away. This chain uses TRBV11-2 with TRBJ2-7; 7 nucleotides line up with TRBD1. The junction had 6 bases not matched to a gene; V was cut back by 5 bases and J by 2 bases. Germline values: CDR1 SGHAT, CDR2 FQNNGV. The CDR3 covers 14 residues. The CDR3 DNA sequence: TGTGCCAGCAGCCTCAGACAGGGCACCTACGAGCAGTACTTC. Translation gives CASSLRQGTYEQYF.